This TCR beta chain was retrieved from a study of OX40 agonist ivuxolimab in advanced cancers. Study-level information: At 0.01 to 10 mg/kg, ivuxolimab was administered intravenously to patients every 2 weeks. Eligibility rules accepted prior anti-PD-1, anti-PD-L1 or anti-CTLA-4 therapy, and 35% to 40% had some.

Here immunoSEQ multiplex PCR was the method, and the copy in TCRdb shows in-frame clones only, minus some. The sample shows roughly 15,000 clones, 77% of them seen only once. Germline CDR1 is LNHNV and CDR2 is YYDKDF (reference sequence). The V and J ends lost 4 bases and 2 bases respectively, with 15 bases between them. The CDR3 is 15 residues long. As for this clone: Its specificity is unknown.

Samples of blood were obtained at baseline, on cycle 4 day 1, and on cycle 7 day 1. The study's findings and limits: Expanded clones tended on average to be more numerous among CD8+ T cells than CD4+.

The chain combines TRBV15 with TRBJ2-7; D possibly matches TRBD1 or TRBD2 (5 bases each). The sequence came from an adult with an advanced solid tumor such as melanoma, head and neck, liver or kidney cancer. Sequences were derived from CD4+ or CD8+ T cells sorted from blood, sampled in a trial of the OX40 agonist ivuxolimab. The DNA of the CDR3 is TGTGCCACCAGCAAAGGGACCGTACCGCCCTACGAGCAGTACTTC. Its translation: CATSKGTVPPYEQYF.